The text below deals with one T cell receptor (beta chain). The data derive from a study of T cell changes during pregnancy in multiple sclerosis. Here immunoSEQ multiplex PCR was the method, and the copy in TCRdb shows in-frame clones only, minus some. There are about 36,000 clones in the sample; over 90% occur only once, and more than 0.4% lies in the top ten. This receptor was obtained from a female donor in good health, enrolled as a control in a pregnancy study. Source: CD4+ T cells from peripheral blood mononuclear cells, taken in the third trimester of pregnancy.

For the CDR3, the DNA is TGTGCCACCAGCAGGGGCGGGGGCAGCAATCAGCCCCAGCATTTT. Translated, it gives CATSRGGGSNQPQHF. The gene calls are TRBV15 and TRBJ1-5; TRBD1 is a possible D gene (6 bases). Trimming took 3 bases from V and 1 from J, leaving 10 bases between them. The CDR3 length is 15 residues. Germline values: CDR1 LNHNV, CDR2 YYDKDF (reference sequence).